A single sample is the source of the 2 T cell receptor beta chains below, sequenced in a study of blood T cell repertoires in COVID-19. The protocol was immunoSEQ multiplex PCR, while the TCRdb copy is restricted to in-frame clones and leaves out a portion. The table shows about 100,000 clones, with around four fifths occurring only once. Source material: peripheral blood. The source is a man aged 40-55 years with active or convalescent COVID-19.

The table lists this clone with a count of one. The chain combines TRBV19 with TRBJ2-5; D is perhaps TRBD1 (6 bases). The germline V gene has CDR1 LNHDA and CDR2 SQIVND (reference sequence). The CDR3 consists of 16 residues. V lost 1 base, J lost 5 bases, and 17 bases lay in between. The CDR3 region is CASSIGAGVNTETQYF. The CDR3 nucleotides read TGTGCCAGTAGTATAGGGGCAGGGGTAAATACTGAGACCCAGTACTTC. Full variable domain (remainder filled in from reference TRBV19 and TRBJ2-5): DGGITQSPKYLFRKEGQNVTLSCEQNLNHDAMYWYRQDPGQGLRLIYYSQIVNDFQKGDIAEGYSVSREKKESFPLTVTSAQKNPTAFYLCASSIGAGVNTETQYFGPGTRLLVL.

This clone came up many times. The chain couples TRBV27 to TRBJ1-1; tentative D call: TRBD1 (6 bases). This CDR3 has 13 amino acids. CDR1 and CDR2 (germline): MNHEY, SMNVEV (reference sequence). The V end lost 2 bases, the J end lost 4 bases, and 8 bases lay between the germline ends. The CDR3 DNA follows: TGTGCCAGCAGTTTACAGGGGCCCACTGAAGCTTTCTTT. It yields the protein CASSLQGPTEAFF.